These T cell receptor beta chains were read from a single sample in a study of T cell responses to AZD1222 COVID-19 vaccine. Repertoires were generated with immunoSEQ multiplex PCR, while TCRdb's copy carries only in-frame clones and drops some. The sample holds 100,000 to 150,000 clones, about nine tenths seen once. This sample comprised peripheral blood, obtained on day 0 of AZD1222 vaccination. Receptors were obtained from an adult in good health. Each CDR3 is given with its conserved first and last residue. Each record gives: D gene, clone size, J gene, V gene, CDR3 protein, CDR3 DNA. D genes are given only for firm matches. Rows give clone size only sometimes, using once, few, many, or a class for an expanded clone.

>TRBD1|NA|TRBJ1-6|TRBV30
CAWSTGTGSSPLHF
TGTGCCTGGAGTACCGGGACAGGATCTTCACCCCTCCACTTT
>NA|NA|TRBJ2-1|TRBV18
CASSPLSGVVDNEQFF
TGTGCCAGCTCACCCCTATCAGGGGTAGTGGACAATGAGCAGTTCTTC
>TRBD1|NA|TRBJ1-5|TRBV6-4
CASSHRGNQPQHF
TGTGCCAGCTCCCACAGGGGAAATCAGCCCCAGCATTTT
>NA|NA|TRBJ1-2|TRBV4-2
CASSQDVGQYTNYGYTF
TGTGCCAGCAGCCAAGATGTGGGGCAGTACACTAACTATGGCTACACCTTC
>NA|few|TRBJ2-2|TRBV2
CASSFYGRPEELFF
TGTGCCAGCAGCTTTTACGGGCGTCCGGAGGAGCTGTTTTTT
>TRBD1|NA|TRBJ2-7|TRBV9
CASSARQGFYEQYF
TGTGCCAGCAGCGCAAGACAGGGATTCTACGAGCAGTACTTC
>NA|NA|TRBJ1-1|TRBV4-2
CASSPVDPSTEAFF
TGTGCCAGCTCCCCAGTCGATCCAAGCACTGAAGCTTTCTTT
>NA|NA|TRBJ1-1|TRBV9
CASSVEGITEAFF
TGTGCCAGCAGCGTAGAGGGGATAACTGAAGCTTTCTTT
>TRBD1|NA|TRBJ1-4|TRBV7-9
CASSLNRGPNEKLFF
TGTGCCAGCAGCTTAAACAGGGGTCCTAATGAAAAACTGTTTTTT
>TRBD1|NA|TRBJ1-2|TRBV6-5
CASWRGQLNYGYTF
TGTGCCAGCTGGAGGGGGCAACTTAACTATGGCTACACCTTC
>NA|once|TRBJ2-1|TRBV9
CASSVGGGSYNEQFF
TGTGCCAGCAGCGTTGGGGGTGGTTCCTACAATGAGCAGTTCTTC
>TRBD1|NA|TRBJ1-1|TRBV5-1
CASSLQGQGSRGAEAFF
TGCGCCAGCAGCTTGCAAGGACAGGGTTCTCGGGGAGCTGAAGCTTTCTTT
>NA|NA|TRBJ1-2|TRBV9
CASSGPTTAYGGYTF
TGTGCCAGCAGCGGACCCACGACGGCTTACGGTGGCTACACCTTC
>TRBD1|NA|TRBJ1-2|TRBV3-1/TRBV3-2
CASSQDRAYGYTF
TGTGCCAGCAGTCAAGACAGGGCCTATGGCTACACCTTC
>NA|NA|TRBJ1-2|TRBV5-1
CASSKQGSNYGYTF
TGCGCCAGCAGCAAGCAGGGGTCCAACTATGGCTACACCTTC
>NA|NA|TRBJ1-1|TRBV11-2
CASSRNDRRTSEAFF
TGTGCCAGCAGTCGGAACGACAGGAGAACTTCTGAAGCTTTCTTT
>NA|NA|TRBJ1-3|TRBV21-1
CASSTTGGRNTIYF
TGTGCCAGCAGCACAACAGGGGGCCGAAACACCATATATTTT
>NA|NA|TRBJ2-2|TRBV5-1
CASSWGTPGTGELFF
TGCGCCAGCAGCTGGGGGACACCCGGGACCGGGGAGCTGTTTTTT
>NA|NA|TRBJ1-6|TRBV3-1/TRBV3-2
CANPFRAEHF
TGTGCCAACCCTTTCCGGGCGGAGCACTTT
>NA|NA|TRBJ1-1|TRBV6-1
CASSEPDRTEAFF
TGTGCCAGCAGTGAGCCCGACCGGACTGAAGCTTTCTTT
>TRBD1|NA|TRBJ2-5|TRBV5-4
CASSSNRGTQYF
TGTGCCAGCAGCAGCAACAGGGGGACCCAGTACTTC
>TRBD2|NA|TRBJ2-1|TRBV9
CASSPGGGALNEQFF
TGTGCCAGCAGCCCGGGAGGGGGGGCCTTGAATGAGCAGTTCTTC
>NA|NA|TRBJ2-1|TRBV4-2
CASRPSSAPYNEQFF
TGTGCCAGCAGGCCGAGCAGTGCTCCTTACAATGAGCAGTTCTTC
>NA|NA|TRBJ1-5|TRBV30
CAWSGGNRRPQHF
TGTGCCTGGAGTGGCGGGAATCGACGGCCCCAGCATTTT
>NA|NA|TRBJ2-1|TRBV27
CASSLAGEQFF
TGTGCCAGCAGTCTGGCGGGTGAGCAGTTCTTC
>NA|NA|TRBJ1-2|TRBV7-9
CASSLEGGSGSGYTF
TGTGCCAGCAGCTTAGAGGGGGGCTCGGGCTCTGGCTACACCTTC
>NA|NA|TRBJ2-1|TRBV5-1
CASSRQVGQYNEQFF
TGCGCCAGCAGCCGTCAGGTTGGTCAATACAATGAGCAGTTCTTC
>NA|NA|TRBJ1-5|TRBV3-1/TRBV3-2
CASSQGAGWNQPQHF
TGTGCCAGCAGCCAAGGTGCAGGGTGGAATCAGCCCCAGCATTTT
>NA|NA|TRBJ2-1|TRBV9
CASSNGDSYNEQFF
TGTGCCAGCAGCAATGGGGACTCCTACAATGAGCAGTTCTTC
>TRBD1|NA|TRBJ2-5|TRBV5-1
CASSSLGGETQYF
TGCGCCAGCAGCTCACTAGGGGGCGAGACCCAGTACTTC
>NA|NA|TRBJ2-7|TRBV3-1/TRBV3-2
CASSQKGVQYF
TGTGCCAGCAGCCAAAAGGGGGTCCAGTACTTC
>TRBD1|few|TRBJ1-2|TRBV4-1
CASSQADRSGGGYTF
TGCGCCAGCAGCCAAGCCGATCGGTCAGGGGGTGGCTACACCTTC
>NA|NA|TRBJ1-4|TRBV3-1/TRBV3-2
CASSQGRLSRGTLLEVEKLFF
TGTGCCAGCAGCCAAGGAAGATTAAGTCGCGGTACTCTATTGGAGGTCGAAAAACTGTTTTTT
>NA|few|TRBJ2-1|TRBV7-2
CASSFNSGAGEQFF
TGTGCCAGCAGCTTCAACTCCGGGGCCGGTGAGCAGTTCTTC
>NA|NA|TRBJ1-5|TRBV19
CASRNPGLSQPQHF
TGTGCCAGTAGAAACCCAGGGTTAAGCCAGCCCCAGCATTTT
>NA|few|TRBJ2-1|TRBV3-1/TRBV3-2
CASTASGTYNEQFF
TGTGCCAGCACGGCGTCAGGGACCTACAATGAGCAGTTCTTC
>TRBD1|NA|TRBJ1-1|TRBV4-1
CASSRGTGVNTEAFF
TGCGCCAGCAGCCGGGGGACAGGGGTGAACACTGAAGCTTTCTTT
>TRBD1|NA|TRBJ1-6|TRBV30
CAWRRIQGAQGTLHF
TGTGCCTGGAGGAGGATACAGGGGGCGCAGGGGACCCTCCACTTT
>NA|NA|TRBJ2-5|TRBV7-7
CASSLQPGPKETQYF
TGTGCTAGCAGCTTGCAGCCCGGTCCGAAAGAGACCCAGTACTTC
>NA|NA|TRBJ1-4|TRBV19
CASRDGSATNEKLFF
TGTGCCAGTAGGGATGGCAGTGCAACTAATGAAAAACTGTTTTTT
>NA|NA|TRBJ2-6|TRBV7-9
CASSTWGARGANVLTF
TGTGCCAGCAGCACCTGGGGGGCTCGTGGGGCCAACGTCCTGACTTTC
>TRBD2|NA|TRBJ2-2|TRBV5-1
CASRSGGSANTGELLF
TGCGCCAGCAGATCGGGGGGATCAGCGAACACCGGGGAGCTGCTTTTT
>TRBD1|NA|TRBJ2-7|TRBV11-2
CASSFGTGDIYEQYF
TGTGCCAGCAGTTTCGGGACAGGAGATATCTACGAGCAGTACTTC
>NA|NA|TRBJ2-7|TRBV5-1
CASSSEGSYEQYF
TGCGCCAGCAGCTCGGAAGGGTCCTACGAGCAGTACTTC
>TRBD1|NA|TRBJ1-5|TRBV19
CASSIVPTGELFQPQHF
TGTGCCAGTAGTATTGTACCGACAGGGGAACTATTTCAGCCCCAGCATTTT
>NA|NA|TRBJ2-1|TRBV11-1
CASSWNGGAYNEQFF
TGTGCCAGCAGCTGGAACGGCGGGGCTTACAATGAGCAGTTCTTC
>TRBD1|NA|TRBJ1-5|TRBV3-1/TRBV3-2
CAQGTGASYSNQPQHF
TGTGCCCAGGGGACAGGGGCCTCTTATAGCAATCAGCCCCAGCATTTT